This T cell receptor (beta chain) was recovered during a study of cytomegalovirus exposure and HLA in healthy donors. A multiplex PCR was run with 60 Vbeta primers and 13 Jbeta primers. The method was immunoSEQ multiplex PCR; TCRdb's version includes in-frame clones alone and lacks a portion of them. This table holds about 120,000 clones, under 12% found once. This clone was detected a few times. From germline, CDR1 is MDHEN and CDR2 SYDVKM. The CDR3 is made up of 14 amino acids. J gave up 2 bases and V 6 bases, and 4 bases lay outside the gene matches. The material sequenced was PBMCs. The origin of this receptor is a woman aged 18-30 years in good health and CMV-seropositive. The rearrangement joins TRBV28 to TRBJ2-1; 7 positions match TRBD1. CDR3 coding DNA: TGTGCCAGCAGAACAGGGGCCCCCTACAATGAGCAGTTCTTC. It specifies CASRTGAPYNEQFF.